The entry below describes one T cell receptor beta chain. Its antigen remains unknown. This sample is drawn from a study of vaccination and CD4 T cells after COVID-19. The V and J ends lost 4 bases and 8 bases respectively, with 15 bases between them. Germline V gene data show CDR1 as MNHNS and CDR2 as SASEGT. CDR3 size: 14 residues. The treatment is: approximately 9-day PBMC culture with coronavirus spike peptide pools or control peptides (ViraFEST assay). Antigen-specific T cells were expanded with peptide pools by ViraFEST, and TCRs were then sequenced. Researchers used the Oncomine TCR Beta short-read assay to sequence DNA from cultured CD4+ T cells. In TCRdb, the PCR reads were re-called with MiXCR into one record per CDR3 protein. The data hold around 26,000 distinct CDR3 sequences, with roughly 70% observed a single time.

Material: CD4+ T cells from blood, cultured in vitro, obtained after SARS-CoV-2 vaccination. The clonotype was recovered from a human donor who received a COVID-19 vaccine. V gene TRBV6-1 combines with J gene TRBJ1-3; unclear D gene. This CDR3 reads CASSAWRETDTIYF. The CDR3 region has the DNA TGTGCCAGCAGTGCCTGGAGGGAGACGGACACCATATATTTT.